These T cell receptor beta chains were read from a single sample in a study of vaccination and CD4 T cells after COVID-19. Antigens of these TCRs are unknown. TCRdb re-called the PCR reads with MiXCR, one entry per CDR3 protein. Here the sample spans about 21,000 distinct CDR3 sequences, 60% being singletons. Sequences were derived from CD4+ T cells from blood, cultured in vitro, sampled after SARS-CoV-2 vaccination. These receptors all come from a human donor who had recovered from COVID-19. Each CDR3 is given with its conserved first and last residue. Each record gives: CDR3 protein, CDR3 DNA, J gene, clone size, V gene, D gene. D genes are given only for firm matches. Clone size is shown for a subset of rows, as once, few, many or a class of expanded clone.

CDR3aa: CASTGTGTEAFF; CDR3nt: TGTGCCAGCACCGGGACGGGGACTGAAGCTTTCTTT; j_gene: TRBJ1-1; abundance: NA; v_gene: TRBV6-1; d_gene: NA
CDR3aa: CASSVYSGAAYGYTF; CDR3nt: TGTGCCAGCAGTGTATACTCGGGGGCAGCCTATGGCTACACCTTC; j_gene: TRBJ1-2; abundance: NA; v_gene: TRBV25-1; d_gene: NA
CDR3aa: CASSLGDRYEQYF; CDR3nt: TGTGCCAGCAGCTTAGGGGACAGGTACGAGCAGTACTTC; j_gene: TRBJ2-7; abundance: NA; v_gene: TRBV7-2; d_gene: TRBD1
CDR3aa: CSVEGPGNTGELFF; CDR3nt: TGCAGCGTTGAGGGGCCAGGGAACACCGGGGAGCTGTTTTTT; j_gene: TRBJ2-2; abundance: few; v_gene: TRBV29-1; d_gene: NA
CDR3aa: CASSPYRGMNTEAFF; CDR3nt: TGTGCCAGCAGTCCATACAGGGGGATGAACACTGAAGCTTTCTTT; j_gene: TRBJ1-1; abundance: NA; v_gene: TRBV25-1; d_gene: TRBD1
CDR3aa: CASARGAGGTEAFF; CDR3nt: TGTGCCTCAGCCAGGGGTGCCGGAGGGACTGAAGCTTTCTTT; j_gene: TRBJ1-1; abundance: NA; v_gene: TRBV7-9; d_gene: NA
CDR3aa: CASSSRTGRIGNTEAFF; CDR3nt: TGTGCCAGTAGTTCCAGGACAGGGAGGATAGGAAACACTGAAGCTTTCTTT; j_gene: TRBJ1-1; abundance: NA; v_gene: TRBV19; d_gene: TRBD1
CDR3aa: CVSSPKRGDAQETQYF; CDR3nt: TGTGTCAGCAGCCCGAAGCGGGGGGACGCGCAAGAGACCCAGTACTTC; j_gene: TRBJ2-5; abundance: NA; v_gene: TRBV5-4; d_gene: TRBD2
CDR3aa: CASSLDKRGPYGYTF; CDR3nt: TGTGCCAGCAGTTTAGACAAGCGGGGGCCCTATGGCTACACCTTC; j_gene: TRBJ1-2; abundance: NA; v_gene: TRBV12-3/TRBV12-4; d_gene: NA
CDR3aa: CSARDRGRTEAFF; CDR3nt: TGCAGTGCACGGGACAGGGGGAGGACTGAAGCTTTCTTT; j_gene: TRBJ1-1; abundance: few; v_gene: TRBV20-1; d_gene: TRBD1
CDR3aa: CASSLVGSDSPLHF; CDR3nt: TGTGCCAGCAGCTTAGTAGGCAGTGATTCACCCCTCCACTTT; j_gene: TRBJ1-6; abundance: NA; v_gene: TRBV11-3; d_gene: NA
CDR3aa: CSARTGGTNTGELFF; CDR3nt: TGCAGTGCTAGAACGGGGGGCACGAACACCGGGGAGCTGTTTTTT; j_gene: TRBJ2-2; abundance: NA; v_gene: TRBV20-1; d_gene: NA
CDR3aa: CASSLTGRAYF; CDR3nt: TGTGCCAGCAGTTTGACGGGGAGGGCGTACTTC; j_gene: TRBJ2-7; abundance: NA; v_gene: TRBV6-2/TRBV6-3; d_gene: TRBD2
CDR3aa: CASSEYGVDYGYTF; CDR3nt: TGTGCCAGCAGTGAATACGGGGTTGACTATGGCTACACCTTC; j_gene: TRBJ1-2; abundance: NA; v_gene: TRBV25-1; d_gene: NA
CDR3aa: CASSLGGGPRTGELFF; CDR3nt: TGTGCCAGCAGCTTAGGCGGGGGACCAAGGACCGGGGAGCTGTTTTTT; j_gene: TRBJ2-2; abundance: NA; v_gene: TRBV7-2; d_gene: TRBD2
CDR3aa: CASSLARRGAPTNEKLFF; CDR3nt: TGTGCCAGCAGCTTAGCGCGACGGGGCGCCCCAACTAATGAAAAACTGTTTTTT; j_gene: TRBJ1-4; abundance: NA; v_gene: TRBV7-8; d_gene: NA
CDR3aa: CASSLIADTQYF; CDR3nt: TGTGCCAGCAGCTTAATTGCAGATACGCAGTATTTT; j_gene: TRBJ2-3; abundance: NA; v_gene: TRBV7-9; d_gene: NA
CDR3aa: CASSLSTGVVGYTF; CDR3nt: TGTGCCAGCAGCTTATCAACAGGGGTCGTCGGCTACACCTTC; j_gene: TRBJ1-2; abundance: NA; v_gene: TRBV11-1; d_gene: TRBD1
CDR3aa: CATSTTGQGHYGYTF; CDR3nt: TGTGCCACCAGCACAACGGGACAGGGGCACTATGGCTACACCTTC; j_gene: TRBJ1-2; abundance: few; v_gene: TRBV15; d_gene: TRBD1
CDR3aa: CASSPGPNTEAFF; CDR3nt: TGTGCCAGCAGCCCCGGCCCTAACACTGAAGCTTTCTTT; j_gene: TRBJ1-1; abundance: few; v_gene: TRBV7-3; d_gene: NA
CDR3aa: CASSLSGQVDNEQFF; CDR3nt: TGTGCCAGCAGTTTATCGGGACAGGTCGACAATGAGCAGTTCTTC; j_gene: TRBJ2-1; abundance: NA; v_gene: TRBV28; d_gene: TRBD1
CDR3aa: CASSREDTDTQYF; CDR3nt: TGTGCCAGCAGTCGGGAGGACACAGATACGCAGTATTTT; j_gene: TRBJ2-3; abundance: NA; v_gene: TRBV12-3/TRBV12-4; d_gene: TRBD2
CDR3aa: CATSGGSYGYTF; CDR3nt: TGTGCCACCAGTGGGGGAAGCTATGGCTACACCTTC; j_gene: TRBJ1-2; abundance: few; v_gene: TRBV24-1; d_gene: NA
CDR3aa: CASSLDRTGQPQHF; CDR3nt: TGTGCCAGCAGCTTAGATCGCACCGGTCAGCCCCAGCATTTT; j_gene: TRBJ1-5; abundance: few; v_gene: TRBV7-2; d_gene: NA
CDR3aa: CSAPLGGGATDTQYF; CDR3nt: TGCAGTGCCCCACTCGGCGGGGGGGCAACAGATACGCAGTATTTT; j_gene: TRBJ2-3; abundance: NA; v_gene: TRBV20-1; d_gene: TRBD2
CDR3aa: CSARETGGHEQYF; CDR3nt: TGCAGTGCTAGAGAGACGGGGGGGCATGAGCAGTACTTC; j_gene: TRBJ2-7; abundance: once; v_gene: TRBV20-1; d_gene: TRBD2
CDR3aa: CASSMARWLAGDNNEQFF; CDR3nt: TGTGCCAGCAGCATGGCGCGGTGGCTAGCGGGGGACAACAATGAGCAGTTCTTC; j_gene: TRBJ2-1; abundance: NA; v_gene: TRBV11-3; d_gene: TRBD2
CDR3aa: CASSARFEPQHF; CDR3nt: TGTGCCAGCAGTGCACGTTTCGAGCCCCAGCATTTT; j_gene: TRBJ1-5; abundance: NA; v_gene: TRBV28; d_gene: NA
CDR3aa: CSAGDWAYGYTF; CDR3nt: TGCAGTGCTGGTGATTGGGCGTATGGCTACACCTTC; j_gene: TRBJ1-2; abundance: NA; v_gene: TRBV20-1; d_gene: NA
CDR3aa: CASAARLAGGGGDIQYF; CDR3nt: TGTGCCAGCGCAGCCCGACTAGCGGGAGGGGGGGGAGACATTCAGTACTTC; j_gene: TRBJ2-4; abundance: NA; v_gene: TRBV11-3; d_gene: TRBD2
CDR3aa: CASSLGNRGAEAFF; CDR3nt: TGTGCCAGCAGCTTAGGTAACAGGGGGGCTGAAGCTTTCTTT; j_gene: TRBJ1-1; abundance: NA; v_gene: TRBV7-9; d_gene: TRBD1
CDR3aa: CASKPIAGYNEQFF; CDR3nt: TGTGCCAGCAAGCCTATAGCGGGCTACAATGAGCAGTTCTTC; j_gene: TRBJ2-1; abundance: NA; v_gene: TRBV2; d_gene: TRBD2
CDR3aa: CASSPVGDGMNTEAFF; CDR3nt: TGCGCCAGCAGCCCGGTCGGGGATGGGATGAACACTGAAGCTTTCTTT; j_gene: TRBJ1-1; abundance: NA; v_gene: TRBV5-1; d_gene: NA
CDR3aa: CASRSRTGKNQPQHF; CDR3nt: TGTGCCAGCAGGTCCAGGACAGGGAAGAATCAGCCCCAGCATTTT; j_gene: TRBJ1-5; abundance: NA; v_gene: TRBV6-1; d_gene: TRBD1
CDR3aa: CASSSPQGQMNTEAFF; CDR3nt: TGTGCCAGCAGTTCACCCCAGGGACAGATGAACACTGAAGCTTTCTTT; j_gene: TRBJ1-1; abundance: NA; v_gene: TRBV28; d_gene: TRBD1
CDR3aa: CSARDQRGQGDGYTF; CDR3nt: TGCAGTGCTAGAGATCAGAGGGGACAGGGCGATGGCTACACCTTC; j_gene: TRBJ1-2; abundance: few; v_gene: TRBV20-1; d_gene: TRBD1
CDR3aa: CSASPPTSGGASEQFF; CDR3nt: TGCAGTGCTAGTCCTCCGACTAGCGGGGGGGCCAGTGAGCAGTTCTTC; j_gene: TRBJ2-1; abundance: NA; v_gene: TRBV20-1; d_gene: TRBD2
CDR3aa: CASSVTGGEAFF; CDR3nt: TGTGCCAGCAGTGTTACAGGGGGTGAAGCTTTCTTT; j_gene: TRBJ1-1; abundance: NA; v_gene: TRBV6-1; d_gene: TRBD1
CDR3aa: CSAYSWLNEKLFF; CDR3nt: TGCAGTGCTTACTCGTGGTTGAATGAAAAACTGTTTTTT; j_gene: TRBJ1-4; abundance: NA; v_gene: TRBV20-1; d_gene: NA
CDR3aa: CASRDGQGSNYGYTF; CDR3nt: TGTGCCAGCAGAGACGGACAGGGATCGAACTATGGCTACACCTTC; j_gene: TRBJ1-2; abundance: NA; v_gene: TRBV7-8; d_gene: TRBD1
CDR3aa: CASSPPTPYEQYF; CDR3nt: TGTGCCAGCAGCCCACCAACCCCCTACGAGCAGTACTTC; j_gene: TRBJ2-7; abundance: few; v_gene: TRBV7-8; d_gene: NA
CDR3aa: CASNSDQREGRGTDTQYF; CDR3nt: TGTGCCAGCAATTCCGACCAGAGGGAGGGCCGGGGCACAGATACGCAGTATTTT; j_gene: TRBJ2-3; abundance: NA; v_gene: TRBV6-2/TRBV6-3; d_gene: TRBD2
CDR3aa: CACLPVNTEAFF; CDR3nt: TGTGCCTGCCTCCCAGTGAACACTGAAGCTTTCTTT; j_gene: TRBJ1-1; abundance: few; v_gene: TRBV30; d_gene: NA
CDR3aa: CSASPAGRSTQYF; CDR3nt: TGCAGTGCTAGTCCTGCGGGAAGAAGTACGCAGTATTTT; j_gene: TRBJ2-3; abundance: NA; v_gene: TRBV20-1; d_gene: NA
CDR3aa: CSATTGADNQPQHF; CDR3nt: TGCAGTGCTACGACCGGGGCAGACAATCAGCCCCAGCATTTT; j_gene: TRBJ1-5; abundance: once; v_gene: TRBV20-1; d_gene: NA